The rows below give T cell receptor beta chains drawn from one sample of a study of T cell responses to AZD1222 COVID-19 vaccine. Clones were sequenced by immunoSEQ multiplex PCR, and TCRdb holds only the in-frame ones, with some missing. The sample contains about 190,000 clones, approximately 90% of which appear only once. This specimen consisted of peripheral blood, obtained 28 days after the second dose of the MenACWY control vaccine. The source is an adult who received the MenACWY meningococcal vaccine as a control. Both conserved end residues are part of each CDR3. The order of the fields is V gene, J gene, CDR3 protein.

v_call: TRBV10-2
j_call: TRBJ1-2
cdr3_aa: CASSVLDSYGYTF

v_call: TRBV4-1
j_call: TRBJ1-2
cdr3_aa: CASRPGQGENYGYTF

v_call: TRBV9
j_call: TRBJ2-7
cdr3_aa: CASSVVDSYEQYF

v_call: TRBV29-1
j_call: TRBJ1-4
cdr3_aa: CSVMDGSTNEKLFF

v_call: TRBV7-7
j_call: TRBJ2-7
cdr3_aa: CASSLVQGTGEQYF

v_call: TRBV4-1
j_call: TRBJ1-2
cdr3_aa: CASSHGPGRDYGYTF

v_call: TRBV9
j_call: TRBJ1-5
cdr3_aa: CASTLPKQGLNQPQHF

v_call: TRBV5-1
j_call: TRBJ1-1
cdr3_aa: CASSSLGHTEAFF

v_call: TRBV4-1
j_call: TRBJ1-5
cdr3_aa: CASSQGVWARDSNQPQHF

v_call: TRBV9
j_call: TRBJ1-6
cdr3_aa: CASSQATGDNSPLHF

v_call: TRBV14
j_call: TRBJ2-1
cdr3_aa: CASSDYTGQGYNEQFF

v_call: TRBV7-3
j_call: TRBJ2-1
cdr3_aa: CASSLTSGSPYNEQFF

v_call: TRBV7-6
j_call: TRBJ2-7
cdr3_aa: CASSPLQGHSYF

v_call: TRBV29-1
j_call: TRBJ2-7
cdr3_aa: CSVVRAGTYEQYF

v_call: TRBV19
j_call: TRBJ2-5
cdr3_aa: CASSSLAGGRGQETQYF

v_call: TRBV5-1
j_call: TRBJ2-7
cdr3_aa: CASSFGQGAGQYF

v_call: TRBV10-3
j_call: TRBJ2-3
cdr3_aa: CATLKASGSLGLTDTQYF

v_call: TRBV28
j_call: TRBJ2-1
cdr3_aa: CASSLRASGGGQFF

v_call: TRBV5-8
j_call: TRBJ1-4
cdr3_aa: CASSLGASTNEKLFF

v_call: TRBV19
j_call: TRBJ2-7
cdr3_aa: CASSIFAQGGPYEQYF

v_call: TRBV9
j_call: TRBJ1-1
cdr3_aa: CASSSRTSGTEAFF

v_call: TRBV6-5
j_call: TRBJ2-5
cdr3_aa: CASSMDRVWQETQYF

v_call: TRBV7-3
j_call: TRBJ1-1
cdr3_aa: CASRVGGGRYTEAFF

v_call: TRBV30
j_call: TRBJ1-6
cdr3_aa: CAWSTKSTGGNSPLHF